These T cell receptor beta chains were read from a single sample in a study of monozygotic twins with inflammatory bowel disease. After re-calling the 5' RACE reads, TCRdb lists one entry per CDR3 protein, DNA absent. The sample's table shows 120,000 to 150,000 distinct CDR3 sequences. What was sequenced was blood. These receptors were taken from a human donor with ulcerative colitis or Crohn's disease, or a healthy co-twin of an affected twin (not recorded which). Each CDR3 is given with its conserved first and last residue.

>TRBV7-2|TRBJ1-2
CASSFDQNYGYTF
>TRBV5-1|TRBJ2-3
CASSLDGGGTDTQYF
>TRBV2|TRBJ1-5
CASSGIRVSQPQHF
>TRBV12-3/TRBV12-4|TRBJ2-5
CASSFFWTGGADQETQYF
>TRBV5-1|TRBJ1-6
CASSLDQGAINSPLHF
>TRBV6-1|TRBJ2-3
CASSRQMGGLDTDTQYF
>TRBV4-3|TRBJ2-7
CASSQGGRNYEQYF
>TRBV5-5|TRBJ1-4
CASTILPATNEKLFF
>TRBV5-6|TRBJ2-7
CASSPTLQGSEQYF
>TRBV11-3|TRBJ2-5
CASSLFWQGGGETQYF
>TRBV11-3|TRBJ2-1
CASSLRRFNEQFF